The 8 T cell receptor beta chains presented below share a single source sample, sequenced in a study of Graves' ophthalmopathy and Graves' hyperthyroidism. Amplified material comprised TCR beta CDR3 regions derived from RNA transcripts. First-round RT-PCR relied on HTBI primers, and a second-round multiplex PCR came next. One entry per CDR3 protein, called by TCRdb with MiXCR from the multiplex PCR reads. The sample has 400,000 or so distinct CDR3 sequences; 15% are singletons. The material sequenced was peripheral blood. The receptors were sampled from a woman between 18 and 29 years old with stable Graves' hyperthyroidism.

The CDR3 DNA sequence: TGTGCCAGTACCCAGGGGGGGCCTCCGTACGAGCAGTACTTC. Protein product: CASTQGGPPYEQYF. The chain couples TRBV19 to TRBJ2-7; D is possibly TRBD1 or TRBD2 (7 bases each). Per the germline V gene, CDR1 is LNHDA and CDR2 is SQIVND (reference sequence). Trimming stripped 7 bases from V and 4 bases from J, with 17 bases between. The length of the CDR3 is 14 residues.

At least ten counts were recorded for this clonotype. This chain uses TRBV29-1 with TRBJ2-7; 7 bases are shared with TRBD2. V gave up 6 bases and J gave up 6 bases; unmatched junction bases: 2. The CDR3 has 10 amino acids. Per germline, CDR1 SQVTM and CDR2 ANQGSEA. The CDR3 region is CSVGEGEQYF. The CDR3 nucleotides are TGCAGCGTGGGGGAGGGCGAGCAGTACTTC.

This clonotype came up many times. This sequence joins TRBV19 and TRBJ1-1; a weak D match, TRBD1 (5 bases). The CDR3 consists of 16 residues. The ends were cut back, 8 bases at V and 1 base at J, with 20 bases in the middle. Per the germline V gene, CDR1 is LNHDA and CDR2 is SQIVND (reference sequence). The CDR3 here is CASGPVQGFGNTEAFF. The CDR3 bases are TGTGCCAGTGGGCCAGTTCAGGGTTTCGGGAACACTGAAGCTTTCTTT.

This clonotype occurred many times. The junction differs from germline at one of its ends, possibly a read error. This sequence joins TRBV24-1 and TRBJ1-2; 9 bases align to TRBD1. The CDR3 spans 12 residues. Germline V gene sequence: CDR1 KGHDR, CDR2 SFDVKD. The CDR3 sequence is CATSAGTGFPLF. CDR3 nucleotides: TGTGCCACCAGTGCCGGGACAGGGTTCCCCCTCTTC.

This clonotype was detected a few times. The chain has TRBV18 and TRBJ1-1, with TRBD1 matching over 10 bases. CDR3 size: 17 residues. Trimming took 3 bases from V and 0 from J; bases not matched to a gene: 7. CDR1 and CDR2 from the germline V gene are KGHSH and LQKENI. The CDR3, as DNA: TGTGCCAGCTCACCTCGGGACAGGGGACCGGTGAACACTGAAGCTTTCTTT. Translated, it gives CASSPRDRGPVNTEAFF.

This clonotype was observed at least ten times. The chain links TRBV7-2 to TRBJ1-2, with TRBD1 identical over 8 bases. Per germline, CDR1 SGHTA and CDR2 FQGNSA. V lost 4 bases to trimming and J lost 8 bases; unmatched junction nucleotides: 9. The CDR3 consists of 14 residues. Here the CDR3 DNA reads TGTGCCAGCAGCTCCCCGCGACAGGGGTCGGGCTACACCTTC. It is translated as CASSSPRQGSGYTF.

This clonotype was picked up many times. The J gene is TRBJ2-7, the V gene TRBV6-1; 10 bases line up with TRBD1. The junction had 17 bases not matched to a gene; V was cut back by 6 bases and J by 3 bases. CDR3 length equals 18 residues. Germline lookup yields CDR1 MNHNS and CDR2 SASEGT. CDR3 sequence reads: CASRERSGQGVKNYEQYF. In DNA, the CDR3 is TGTGCCAGCAGGGAGCGTTCCGGACAGGGGGTAAAGAACTACGAGCAGTACTTC.

The sample holds many counts of this clonotype. The chain uses TRBV11-2 and TRBJ2-2, with 7 bases that match TRBD2. Germline-derived CDR1 and CDR2 are SGHAT and FQNNGV. Trimming took 11 bases from V and 3 from J; bases not matched to a gene: 9. The CDR3 has 14 residues. The CDR3 nucleotides read TGTGCCGGTTCCCTAGCGGCCCACACCGGGGAGCTGTTTTTT. The encoded protein is CAGSLAAHTGELFF. Based on the CDR3 plus reference TRBV11-2 and TRBJ2-2, the full variable domain is EAGVAQSPRYKIIEKRQSVAFWCNPISGHATLYWYQQILGQGPKLLIQFQNNGVVDDSQLPKDRFSAERLKGVDSTLKIQPAKLEDSAVYLCAGSLAAHTGELFFGEGSRLTVL.